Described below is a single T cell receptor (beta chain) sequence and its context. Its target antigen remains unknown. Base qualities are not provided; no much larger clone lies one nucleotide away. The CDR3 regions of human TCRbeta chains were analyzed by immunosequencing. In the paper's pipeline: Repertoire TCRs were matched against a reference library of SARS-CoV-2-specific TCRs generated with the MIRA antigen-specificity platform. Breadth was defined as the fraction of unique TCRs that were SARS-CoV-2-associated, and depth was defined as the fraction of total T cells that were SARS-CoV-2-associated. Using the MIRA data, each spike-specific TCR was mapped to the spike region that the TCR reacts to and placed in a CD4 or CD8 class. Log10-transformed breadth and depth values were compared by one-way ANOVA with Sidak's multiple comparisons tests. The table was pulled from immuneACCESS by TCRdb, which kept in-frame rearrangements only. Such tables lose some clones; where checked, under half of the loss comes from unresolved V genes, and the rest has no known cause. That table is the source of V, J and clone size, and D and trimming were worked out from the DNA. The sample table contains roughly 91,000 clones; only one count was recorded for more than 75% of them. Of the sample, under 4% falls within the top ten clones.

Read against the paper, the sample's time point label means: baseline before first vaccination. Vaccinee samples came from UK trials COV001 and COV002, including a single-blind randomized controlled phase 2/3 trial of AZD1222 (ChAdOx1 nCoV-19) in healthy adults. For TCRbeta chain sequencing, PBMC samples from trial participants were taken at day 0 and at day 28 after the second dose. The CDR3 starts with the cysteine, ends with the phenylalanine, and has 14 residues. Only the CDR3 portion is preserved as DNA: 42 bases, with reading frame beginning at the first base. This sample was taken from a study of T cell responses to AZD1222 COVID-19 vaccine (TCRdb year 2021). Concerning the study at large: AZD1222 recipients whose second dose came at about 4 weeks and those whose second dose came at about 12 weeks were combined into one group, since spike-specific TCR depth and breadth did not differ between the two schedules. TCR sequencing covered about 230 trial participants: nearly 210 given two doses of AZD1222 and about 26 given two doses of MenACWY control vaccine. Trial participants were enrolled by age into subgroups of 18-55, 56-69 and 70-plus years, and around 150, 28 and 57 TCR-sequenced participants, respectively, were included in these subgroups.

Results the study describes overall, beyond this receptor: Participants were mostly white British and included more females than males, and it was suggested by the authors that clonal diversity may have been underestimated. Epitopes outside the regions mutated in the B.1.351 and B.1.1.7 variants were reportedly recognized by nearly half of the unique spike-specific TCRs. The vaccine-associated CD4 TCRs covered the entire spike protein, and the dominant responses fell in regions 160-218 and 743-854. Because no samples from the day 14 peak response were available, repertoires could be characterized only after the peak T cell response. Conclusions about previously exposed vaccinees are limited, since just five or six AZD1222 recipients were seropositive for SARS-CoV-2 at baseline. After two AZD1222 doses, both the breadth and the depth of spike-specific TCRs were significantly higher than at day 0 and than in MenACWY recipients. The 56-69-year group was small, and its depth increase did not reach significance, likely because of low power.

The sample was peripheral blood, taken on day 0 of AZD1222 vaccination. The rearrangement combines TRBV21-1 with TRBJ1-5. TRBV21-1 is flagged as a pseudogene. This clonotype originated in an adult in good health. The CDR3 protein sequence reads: CASPPGEETQPQHF. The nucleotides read TGTGCCAGCCCCCCGGGGGAGGAAACTCAGCCCCAGCATTTT.